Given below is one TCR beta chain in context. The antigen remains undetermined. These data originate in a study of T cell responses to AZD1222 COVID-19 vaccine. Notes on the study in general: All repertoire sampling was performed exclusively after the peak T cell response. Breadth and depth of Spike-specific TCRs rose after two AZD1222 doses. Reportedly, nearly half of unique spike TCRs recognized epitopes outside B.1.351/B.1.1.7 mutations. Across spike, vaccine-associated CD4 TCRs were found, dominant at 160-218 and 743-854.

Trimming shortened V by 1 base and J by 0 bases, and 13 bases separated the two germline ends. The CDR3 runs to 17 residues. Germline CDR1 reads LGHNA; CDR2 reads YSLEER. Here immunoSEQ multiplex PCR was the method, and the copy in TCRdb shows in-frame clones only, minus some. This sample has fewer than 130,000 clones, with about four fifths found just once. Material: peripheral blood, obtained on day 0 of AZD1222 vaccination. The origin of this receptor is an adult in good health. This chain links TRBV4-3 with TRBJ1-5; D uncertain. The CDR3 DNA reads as TGCGCCAGCAGCCAAGGAGATACCTGGGGTAGCAATCAGCCCCAGCATTTT. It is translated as CASSQGDTWGSNQPQHF.